These 19 T cell receptor beta chains were sequenced from one sample in a study of shared clonotypes between healthy human individuals. Some clones are missing from TCRdb's copy, which holds only in-frame ones; the method was immunoSEQ multiplex PCR. This sample carries about 1 million clones, roughly 74% of them seen once, and the ten largest clones take approximately 0.52%. Sequenced material: memory CD4+ T cells from PBMCs. Subset described: CD45RA-negative fraction. The receptors come from a man in his late teens or twenties in good health. Some clones in this sample may be carry-over from other donors' samples.

The rearrangement uses TRBV5-1 and TRBJ1-2; TRBD1 agrees at 8 bases. The CDR3 is made up of 14 amino acids. Per germline, CDR1 SGHRS and CDR2 YFSETQ. The ends lost 1 base at V and 5 bases at J; junction bases unmatched: 4. The CDR3 DNA follows: TGCGCCAGCAGCTTGTGGCGACAGGGGTATGGCTACACCTTC. Its translation: CASSLWRQGYGYTF. Complete variable domain (other parts from reference TRBV5-1 and TRBJ1-2): KAGVTQTPRYLIKTRGQQVTLSCSPISGHRSVSWYQQTPGQGLQFLFEYFSETQRNKGNFPGRFSGRQFSNSRSEMNVSTLELGDSALYLCASSLWRQGYGYTFGSGTRLTVV.

The chain uses TRBV5-4 and TRBJ2-5, with 11 bases identical to TRBD1. The V gene end was trimmed by 3 bases and the J gene end by 5 bases; junction bases not matched to a gene: 9. Germline CDR1 and CDR2: SGHNT and YYREEE (reference sequence). This CDR3 is built from 16 residues. Written as DNA, the CDR3 is TGTGCCAGCAGCTCAAATGCCGGGACAGGGGGGGAGACCCAGTACTTC. Residues: CASSSNAGTGGETQYF.

The CDR3 is CASIRERVNTEAFF. The CDR3 coding sequence is TGTGCCAGCATCAGGGAGAGGGTAAACACTGAAGCTTTCTTT. This chain uses TRBV2 with TRBJ1-1; D is possibly TRBD1 (5 bases). V was clipped by 7 bases and J by 2 bases, with 14 bases between them. Germline V gene lookup returns CDR1 SNHLY and CDR2 FYNNEI. The CDR3 consists of 14 residues.

This clone appeared a single time. The genes are TRBV5-1 and TRBJ2-1; the match to TRBD1 covers 7 bases. The CDR3 has 16 residues. Per germline, CDR1 SGHRS and CDR2 YFSETQ. The V and J ends lost 4 bases and 3 bases, in that order; junction bases with no gene match: 10. The CDR3 nucleotides are TGCGCCAGCAGCCCGCCTAGGACAGGCCTCTACAATGAGCAGTTCTTC. It is translated as CASSPPRTGLYNEQFF.

The chain employs TRBV5-1 and TRBJ1-4; D gene unclear. The ends were cut back, 1 base at V and 6 bases at J, with 13 bases in the middle. CDR3 length: 15 amino acids. Germline CDR1 reads SGHRS; CDR2 reads YFSETQ. CDR3 residues: CASSLRHAGDEKLFF. CDR3 sequence (DNA): TGCGCCAGCAGCTTGCGGCACGCCGGCGATGAAAAACTGTTTTTT. The whole variable domain, remainder taken from reference TRBV5-1 and TRBJ1-4, is KAGVTQTPRYLIKTRGQQVTLSCSPISGHRSVSWYQQTPGQGLQFLFEYFSETQRNKGNFPGRFSGRQFSNSRSEMNVSTLELGDSALYLCASSLRHAGDEKLFFGSGTQLSVL.

On this clone itself: This sample also contains other DNA sequences that code for the same CDR3. The chain combines TRBV5-1 with TRBJ1-3; D possibly corresponds to TRBD1 (5 bases). The V and J ends lost 2 bases and 4 bases respectively, with 10 bases between them. CDR3 length: 14 residues. The germline V gene encodes CDR1 SGHRS and CDR2 YFSETQ. The CDR3 coding sequence is TGCGCCAGCAGCTTCGGGGGAACCGGAAACACCATATATTTT. As protein: CASSFGGTGNTIYF.

The chain couples TRBV30 to TRBJ1-3, with D maybe TRBD1 (6 bases). From germline, CDR1 is GTSNPN and CDR2 SVGIG (reference sequence). V lost 1 base and J lost 0, with 13 bases in between. CDR3 length: 16 residues. CDR3 protein: CAWSAWTAASGNTIYF. The CDR3 DNA sequence: TGTGCCTGGAGTGCCTGGACAGCAGCCTCTGGAAACACCATATATTTT.

The chain employs TRBV7-3 and TRBJ2-2, with TRBD2 matching 12 bases. Losses at the gene ends were 5 bases for V and 7 bases for J; bases not matched to a gene: 5. The length of the CDR3 is 15 residues. From germline, CDR1 is SGHTA and CDR2 FQGTGA. The CDR3 here is CASSRLAGADGELFF. The CDR3 coding sequence is TGTGCCAGCAGCCGACTAGCGGGAGCGGACGGGGAGCTGTTTTTT.

The rearrangement joins TRBV5-4 to TRBJ1-2, with 8 bases that match TRBD1. The CDR3 is 15 amino acids. Germline CDR1 SGHNT, CDR2 YYREEE (reference sequence). J was trimmed by 3 bases and V by 1 base; bases with no gene match: 5. CDR3 sequence (DNA): TGTGCCAGCAGCTTGCCCAGGGGGCAAGACTATGGCTACACCTTC. Translating gives CASSLPRGQDYGYTF.

This rearrangement joins TRBV28 to TRBJ2-3; unclear D gene. The CDR3 runs 14 residues. Germline V lookup: CDR1 MDHEN, CDR2 SYDVKM. Trimming took off 5 bases at V and 5 bases at J, with 14 bases between the two ends. The CDR3 here is CASSPYSARDTQYF. The CDR3 region has the DNA TGTGCCAGCAGTCCCTACTCCGCACGAGATACGCAGTATTTT.

The rearrangement joins TRBV19 to TRBJ2-5; D is possibly TRBD1 or TRBD2 (6 bases each). Germline CDR1 is LNHDA and CDR2 is SQIVND (reference sequence). The CDR3 covers 14 residues. The V and J ends lost 4 bases and 5 bases respectively, with 14 bases between them. CDR3 protein: CASSKRGAWETQYF. The DNA for the CDR3 is TGTGCCAGTAGTAAAAGGGGGGCTTGGGAGACCCAGTACTTC.

The chain links TRBV30 to TRBJ2-1, with D perhaps TRBD1 or TRBD2 (5 bases each). Germline CDR1 reads GTSNPN; CDR2 reads SVGIG (reference sequence). Trimming removed 4 bases from V and 1 base from J, with 11 bases in between. This CDR3 region has 14 residues. CDR3 region: CAWTNGGSYNEQFF. The CDR3 DNA reads as TGTGCCTGGACGAATGGGGGATCCTACAATGAGCAGTTCTTC.

This clone is a singleton in its sample. This chain connects TRBV7-2 to TRBJ1-5, with 7 bases fitting TRBD1. Losses at the gene ends were 4 bases for V and 4 bases for J; bases not matched to a gene: 10. There are 16 residues in the CDR3. In germline, CDR1 is SGHTA, CDR2 FQGNSA. CDR3 nucleotides: TGTGCCAGCAGCTGGACGGGGACAGTCGATAATCAGCCCCAGCATTTT. As protein: CASSWTGTVDNQPQHF. Looking up the rest from reference TRBV7-2 and TRBJ1-5 gives the full variable domain: GAGVSQSPSNKVTEKGKDVELRCDPISGHTALYWYRQSLGQGLEFLIYFQGNSAPDKSGLPSDRFSAERTGGSVSTLTIQRTQQEDSAVYLCASSWTGTVDNQPQHFGDGTRLSIL.

The chain carries TRBV4-2 and TRBJ1-1, with D possibly TRBD1 on 5 matching bases. This CDR3 region has 16 residues. Germline V gene data show CDR1 as LGHNA and CDR2 as YNFKEQ. Trimming pared 4 bases from V and 2 bases from J, leaving 17 bases between. Here the CDR3 reads CASSRSLGRDNTEAFF. CDR3 in DNA: TGTGCCAGCAGCCGCTCATTGGGCAGGGACAACACTGAAGCTTTCTTT.

The chain combines TRBV5-1 with TRBJ1-4; no clear D gene. With 2 bases removed from V and 8 bases from J, the gap between germline ends came to 16 bases. There are 15 residues in the CDR3. Germline V gene lookup returns CDR1 SGHRS and CDR2 YFSETQ. The CDR3: CASSLAGRAVEKLFF. The DNA of the CDR3 is TGCGCCAGCAGCTTAGCTGGGCGGGCAGTGGAAAAACTGTTTTTT.

The rearrangement uses TRBV11-3 and TRBJ2-2; weak D call: TRBD1 (5 bases). The CDR3 is 16 amino acids. V lost 1 base and J 1 base, leaving 10 bases between the germline ends. Germline values: CDR1 SGHNT, CDR2 YENEEA. This CDR3 is CASSLGRVLNTGELFF. The CDR3 bases are TGTGCCAGCAGCTTAGGCAGGGTACTGAACACCGGGGAGCTGTTTTTT.

Concerning this clone itself: Within the sample, other DNA sequences also encode this same CDR3. J is TRBJ1-1 and V is TRBV20-1; no clear D. The CDR3 runs to 11 residues. CDR1 and CDR2 from the germline V gene are DFQATT and SNEGSKA (reference sequence). V was clipped by 3 bases and J by 5 bases, with 7 bases between them. The CDR3 nucleotides are TGCAGTGCTAGTGGTGGAACTGAAGCTTTCTTT. The encoded protein is CSASGGTEAFF.

The CDR3 sequence: CASSPGVAPPTQYF. For the CDR3, the DNA is TGTGCCAGCAGCCCTGGAGTGGCCCCCCCTACGCAGTATTTT. This chain links TRBV9 with TRBJ2-3, with D uncertain. V lost 4 bases and J lost 8, with 17 bases in between. The CDR3 spans 14 residues. Looked up from germline, CDR1 is SGDLS and CDR2 is YYNGEE.

The rearrangement links TRBV7-3 to TRBJ2-5, with D possibly being TRBD1 (6 bases). V shed 6 bases and J shed 5 bases, with 13 bases lying between them. Germline CDR1 is SGHTA and CDR2 is FQGTGA. This CDR3 spans 13 amino acids. CDR3 DNA sequence: TGTGCCAGCAGTATCAGGGGCTCCGAGACCCAGTACTTC. This codes for CASSIRGSETQYF.